This TCR beta chain appears in the sequencing data of a study of cytomegalovirus exposure and HLA in healthy donors. Study-wide background: A preliminary data release comprised 80 million or so unique TCRs obtained from HLA-typed donors. Study findings and constraints: Several of the most significant clusters appeared, in a later analysis, to be linked to common viral pathogens.

The PCR ran on 60 Vbeta and 13 Jbeta primers. In the study's own analysis: Later, tens of millions of unique TCR beta chains were counted in an analysis, and about 10 million of them were shared. Profiling relied on immunoSEQ multiplex PCR, and the TCRdb table lists in-frame clones only, not all of them. V and J calls and clone size are given by that table; D and trimming were obtained from the DNA. The sample includes 40,000 to 55,000 clones, roughly 76% of them seen just once. To note about this clone: No antigen is known for it.

The J segment lost 8 bases and the V segment lost 5 bases, leaving 12 bases of the junction unmatched. CDR3 size: 15 residues. Looked up from germline, CDR1 is SGHAT and CDR2 is FQNNGV. V is TRBV11-2 and J is TRBJ2-1, with 7 bases aligning to TRBD2. The clonotype was recovered from a man aged 25 to 40 in good health and CMV-seronegative. Specimen: PBMCs. CDR3 in amino acids: CASSQGPGGIDEQFF. CDR3 sequence (DNA): TGTGCCAGCAGCCAAGGGCCCGGGGGGATAGATGAGCAGTTCTTC.